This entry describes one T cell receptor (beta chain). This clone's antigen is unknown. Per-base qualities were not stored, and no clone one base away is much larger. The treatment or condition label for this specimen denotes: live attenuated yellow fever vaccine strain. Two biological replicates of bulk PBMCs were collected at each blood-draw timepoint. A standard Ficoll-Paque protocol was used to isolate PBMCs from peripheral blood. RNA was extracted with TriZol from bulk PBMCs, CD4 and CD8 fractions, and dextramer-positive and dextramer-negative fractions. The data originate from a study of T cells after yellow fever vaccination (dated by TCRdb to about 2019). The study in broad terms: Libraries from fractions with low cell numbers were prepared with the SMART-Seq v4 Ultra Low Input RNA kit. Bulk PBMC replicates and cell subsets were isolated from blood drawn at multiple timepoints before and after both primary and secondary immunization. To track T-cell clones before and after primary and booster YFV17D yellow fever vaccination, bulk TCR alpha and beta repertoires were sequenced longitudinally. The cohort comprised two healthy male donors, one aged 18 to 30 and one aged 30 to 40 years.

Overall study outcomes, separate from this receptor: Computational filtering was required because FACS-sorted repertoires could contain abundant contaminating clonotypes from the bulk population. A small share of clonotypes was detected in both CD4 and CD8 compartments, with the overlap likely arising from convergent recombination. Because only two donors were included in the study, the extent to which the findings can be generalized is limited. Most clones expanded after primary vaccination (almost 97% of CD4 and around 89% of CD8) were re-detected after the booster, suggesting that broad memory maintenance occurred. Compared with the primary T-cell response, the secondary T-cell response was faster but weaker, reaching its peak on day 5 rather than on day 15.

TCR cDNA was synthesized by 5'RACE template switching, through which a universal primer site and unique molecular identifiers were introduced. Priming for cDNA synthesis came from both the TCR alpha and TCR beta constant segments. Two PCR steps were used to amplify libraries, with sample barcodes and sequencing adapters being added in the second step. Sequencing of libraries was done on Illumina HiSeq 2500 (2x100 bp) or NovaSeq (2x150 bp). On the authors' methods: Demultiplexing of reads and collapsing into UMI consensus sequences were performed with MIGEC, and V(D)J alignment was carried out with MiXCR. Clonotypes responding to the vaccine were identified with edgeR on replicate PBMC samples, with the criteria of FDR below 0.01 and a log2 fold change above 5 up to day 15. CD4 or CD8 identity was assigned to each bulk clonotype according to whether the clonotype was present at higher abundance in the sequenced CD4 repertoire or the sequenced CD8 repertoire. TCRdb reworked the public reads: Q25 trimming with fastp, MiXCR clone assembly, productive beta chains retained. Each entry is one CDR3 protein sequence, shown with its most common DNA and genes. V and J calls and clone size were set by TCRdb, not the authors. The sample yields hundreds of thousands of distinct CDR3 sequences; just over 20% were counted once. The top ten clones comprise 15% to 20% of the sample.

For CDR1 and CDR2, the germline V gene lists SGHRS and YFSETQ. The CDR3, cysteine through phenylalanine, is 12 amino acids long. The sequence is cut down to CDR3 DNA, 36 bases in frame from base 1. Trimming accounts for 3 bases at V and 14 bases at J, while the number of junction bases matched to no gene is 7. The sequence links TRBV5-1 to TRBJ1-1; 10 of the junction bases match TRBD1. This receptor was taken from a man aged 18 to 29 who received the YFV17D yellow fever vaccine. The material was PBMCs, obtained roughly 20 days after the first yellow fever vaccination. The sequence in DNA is TGCGCCAGCAGCTACCCGGGACAGGGGCACTTCTTT. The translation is CASSYPGQGHFF.